This TCR beta chain was identified during a study of T cells after yellow fever vaccination. Whole-study findings and limits: The booster response re-showed most primary clones: around 97% CD4, 88% CD8.

The V gene's germline CDR1 is MNHEY and CDR2 SVGEGT. The CDR3 sequence is 15 residues long. V was trimmed by 6 bases and J by 7 bases, leaving 19 bases between them. Template-switching 5'RACE yielded the TCR cDNA; a universal primer site and UMIs were added in the process. MiXCR, run by TCRdb on the 5' RACE reads, gives a single entry per CDR3 protein. Of 500,000 to 650,000 distinct CDR3 sequences listed, 17% are singletons. Concerning this clonotype: Its antigen is undetermined.

V is TRBV6-2 or TRBV6-3 and J is TRBJ2-1; D uncertain. The origin of this receptor is a man aged 18 to 29 who received the YFV17D yellow fever vaccine. Sequences were derived from PBMCs, sampled roughly 5 days after the first yellow fever vaccination. CDR3 sequence: CASSHVPELGNEQFF. The CDR3 DNA follows: TGTGCCAGCAGCCACGTACCAGAATTAGGGAATGAGCAGTTCTTC.